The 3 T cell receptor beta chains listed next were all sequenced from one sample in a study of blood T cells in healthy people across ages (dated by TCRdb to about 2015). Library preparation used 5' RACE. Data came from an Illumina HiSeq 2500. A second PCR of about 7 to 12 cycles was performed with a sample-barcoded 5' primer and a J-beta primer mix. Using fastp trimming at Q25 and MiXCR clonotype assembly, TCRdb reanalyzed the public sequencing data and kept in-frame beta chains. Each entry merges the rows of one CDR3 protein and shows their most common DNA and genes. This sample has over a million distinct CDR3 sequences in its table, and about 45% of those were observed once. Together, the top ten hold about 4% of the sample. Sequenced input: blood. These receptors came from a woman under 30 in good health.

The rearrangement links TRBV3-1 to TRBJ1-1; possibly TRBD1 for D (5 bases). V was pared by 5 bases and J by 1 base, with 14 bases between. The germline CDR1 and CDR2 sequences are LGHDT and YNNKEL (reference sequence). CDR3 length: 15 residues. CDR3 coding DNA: TGTGCCAGCAGCGCCCGACAGAGATCGAACACTGAAGCTTTCTTT. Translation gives CASSARQRSNTEAFF. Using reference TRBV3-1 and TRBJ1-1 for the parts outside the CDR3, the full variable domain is DTAVSQTPKYLVTQMGNDKSIKCEQNLGHDTMYWYKQDSKKFLKIMFSYNNKELIINETVPNRFSPKSPDKAHLNLHINSLELGDSAVYFCASSARQRSNTEAFFGQGTRLTVV.

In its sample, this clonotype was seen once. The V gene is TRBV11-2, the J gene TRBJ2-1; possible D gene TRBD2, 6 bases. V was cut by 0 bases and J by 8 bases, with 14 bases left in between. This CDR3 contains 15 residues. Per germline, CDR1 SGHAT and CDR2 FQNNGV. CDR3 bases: TGTGCCAGCAGCTTAGATAATTCGGGAGTCGATGAGCAGTTCTTC. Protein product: CASSLDNSGVDEQFF.

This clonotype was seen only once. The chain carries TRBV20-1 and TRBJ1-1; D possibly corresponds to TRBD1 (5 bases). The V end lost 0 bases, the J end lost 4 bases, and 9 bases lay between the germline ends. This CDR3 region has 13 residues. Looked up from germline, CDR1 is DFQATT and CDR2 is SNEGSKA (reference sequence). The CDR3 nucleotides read TGCAGTGCTAGAGATTTCGGGGGCACTGAAGCTTTCTTT. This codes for CSARDFGGTEAFF.